A single sample is the source of the 21 T cell receptor beta chains below, sequenced in a study of cytomegalovirus exposure and HLA in healthy donors. Libraries were prepared by immunoSEQ multiplex PCR; TCRdb keeps only in-frame clonotypes and omits some of them. There are about 260,000 clones in the sample; roughly 87% occur only once, and 3% to 3.5% lies in the top ten. Sequenced: PBMCs. Source of these receptors: a woman aged 25 to 39 in good health and CMV-seronegative.

The gene calls are TRBV7-2 and TRBJ2-1; 10 nucleotides match TRBD2. The CDR3 sequence is 13 residues long. With 4 bases clipped from V and 7 bases from J, the junction kept 1 base outside the gene matches. Germline CDR1 SGHTA, CDR2 FQGNSA. The CDR3 is CASSSSGGNEQFF. CDR3 nucleotides: TGTGCCAGCAGCTCTAGCGGGGGTAATGAGCAGTTCTTC.

The chain has TRBV5-8 and TRBJ2-7; 7 bases are a match to TRBD1. Germline values: CDR1 SGHTS, CDR2 YDEGEE. Unmatched junction bases numbered 11, after V lost 4 bases and J lost 4 bases. The CDR3 has 15 amino acids. The CDR3 reads CASSLRTGGAYEQYF. CDR3 bases: TGTGCCAGCAGCCTGAGGACAGGAGGAGCGTACGAGCAGTACTTC.

The rearrangement links TRBV21-1 to TRBJ2-2; the table gives TRBD2 as D, unverified against the DNA. TRBV21-1 is tagged as a pseudogene. CDR3 length: 16 residues. The CDR3 region is CASETSGRAHTGELFF. CDR3 nucleotides: TGTGCCAGCGAGACTAGCGGGAGGGCCCACACCGGGGAGCTGTTTTTT.

This CDR3 is CASSERGLSEEQYF. The CDR3 DNA follows: TGTGCCAGCAGTGAACGGGGACTCTCCGAGGAGCAGTACTTC. This chain connects TRBV6-1 to TRBJ2-7; TRBD2 is a possible D gene (6 bases). With 2 bases removed from V and 7 bases from J, the gap between germline ends came to 15 bases. The CDR3 runs to 14 residues. Germline CDR1 reads MNHNS; CDR2 reads SASEGT.

The chain uses TRBV9 and TRBJ2-6; D remains ambiguous. There are 12 residues in the CDR3. Germline values: CDR1 SGDLS, CDR2 YYNGEE. Between the trimmed V and J ends, which lost 4 bases and 1 base, there was a span of 0 bases. CDR3 DNA: TGTGCCAGCAGCTCTGGGGCCAACGTCCTGACTTTC. This encodes CASSSGANVLTF.

The chain has TRBV6-5 and TRBJ2-1, with D possibly being TRBD2 (6 bases). Trimming removed 6 bases from V and 0 bases from J, with 12 bases in between. Germline CDR1 MNHEY, CDR2 SVGAGI. The CDR3 has 15 amino acids. In nucleotides, the CDR3 is TGTGCCAGCAGGATAGCGGCGAGCTCCTACAATGAGCAGTTCTTC. Residues: CASRIAASSYNEQFF.

The rearrangement joins TRBV7-3 to TRBJ1-2, with 7 bases fitting TRBD1. Germline lookup yields CDR1 SGHTA and CDR2 FQGTGA. With V trimmed by 3 bases and J by 6 bases, 4 bases remained unmatched. This CDR3 has 13 amino acids. CDR3 sequence: CASSFSQGNGYTF. As DNA, the CDR3 is TGTGCCAGCAGCTTCTCACAGGGGAATGGCTACACCTTC. The full variable domain, completed using reference TRBV7-3 and TRBJ1-2, is GAGVSQTPSNKVTEKGKYVELRCDPISGHTALYWYRQSLGQGPEFLIYFQGTGAADDSGLPNDRFFAVRPEGSVSTLKIQRTERGDSAVYLCASSFSQGNGYTFGSGTRLTVV.

This rearrangement joins TRBV27 to TRBJ2-5; D possibly uses TRBD1 or TRBD2 (5 bases each). This CDR3 contains 14 residues. CDR1 MNHEY and CDR2 SMNVEV come from the germline V gene (reference sequence). V was pared by 5 bases and J by 0 bases, with 10 bases between. The CDR3 coding sequence is TGTGCCAGCAGTCTCAGGGACCACCAAGAGACCCAGTACTTC. Protein: CASSLRDHQETQYF.

This clone was seen a single time. The chain combines TRBV2 with TRBJ2-3; D remains unclear. This CDR3 contains 12 residues. V lost 10 bases to trimming and J lost 3 bases, with 11 bases between them. Germline V CDR1 and CDR2: SNHLY, FYNNEI. The CDR3 spells CAIGGDTDTQYF. The DNA for the CDR3 is TGTGCCATAGGTGGGGATACAGATACGCAGTATTTT.

The chain uses TRBV10-3 and TRBJ2-2; D ambiguous. With 8 bases removed from V and 0 bases from J, the gap between germline ends came to 10 bases. Germline assignment: CDR1 ENHRY and CDR2 SYGVKD. The CDR3 is 14 amino acids. This chain's CDR3 is CAIGTASNTGELFF. As DNA, the CDR3 is TGTGCCATCGGCACAGCCTCGAACACCGGGGAGCTGTTTTTT.

The chain carries TRBV4-3 and TRBJ2-1; D gene ambiguous. Germline V gene lookup returns CDR1 LGHNA and CDR2 YSLEER. The CDR3 is made up of 14 amino acids. The V end lost 0 bases, the J end lost 6 bases, and 9 bases lay between the germline ends. CDR3 nucleotides: TGCGCCAGCAGCCAAGACCCCCGTGGCAATGAGCAGTTCTTC. Protein: CASSQDPRGNEQFF.

The rearrangement uses TRBV7-9 and TRBJ2-6, with 13 positions matching TRBD2. The germline V gene has CDR1 SEHNR and CDR2 FQNEAQ (reference sequence). Germline trimming cut 3 bases from V and 0 bases from J; bases unmatched to any gene: 5. The CDR3 is 19 residues long. The chain's CDR3 is CASSFMGLAGHSGANVLTF. The CDR3 region has the DNA TGTGCCAGCAGCTTTATGGGACTAGCGGGGCACTCTGGGGCCAACGTCCTGACTTTC. The full variable domain, its missing parts supplied by reference TRBV7-9 and TRBJ2-6, is DTGVSQNPRHKITKRGQNVTFRCDPISEHNRLYWYRQTLGQGPEFLTYFQNEAQLEKSRLLSDRFSAERPKGSFSTLEIQRTEQGDSAMYLCASSFMGLAGHSGANVLTFGAGSRLTVL.

This clone showed up just once. This chain joins TRBV4-3 and TRBJ1-2; D is perhaps TRBD1 (5 bases). Deletions cut 1 base from V and 2 bases from J, with 14 bases between. CDR1 and CDR2 (germline): LGHNA, YSLEER. The CDR3 is made up of 16 amino acids. CDR3 nucleotides: TGCGCCAGCAGCCAAGGTCCCCTGGCAGGGAACTATGGCTACACCTTC. It is translated as CASSQGPLAGNYGYTF.

This sequence joins TRBV7-3 and TRBJ2-3; TRBD2 agrees at 13 bases. Germline lookup yields CDR1 SGHTA and CDR2 FQGTGA. The CDR3 runs 18 residues. V gave up 2 bases and J gave up 3 bases; unmatched junction bases: 8. The CDR3 nucleotides read TGTGCCAGCAGCTTATTAGGGCGGACTAGCGGGAGAACAGATACGCAGTATTTT. Its translation is CASSLLGRTSGRTDTQYF.

This clone was picked up one time. The V gene is TRBV29-1, the J gene TRBJ2-7; 8 bases map to TRBD1. The germline V gene has CDR1 SQVTM and CDR2 ANQGSEA. After removal of 3 bases from V and 6 bases from J, the junction contained 7 bases not matched to a gene. This CDR3 is built from 13 residues. CDR3 loop: CSVDWSGTGEQYF. CDR3 DNA: TGCAGCGTTGATTGGTCAGGGACAGGCGAGCAGTACTTC.

The genes are TRBV5-4 and TRBJ2-1; weak D call: TRBD2 (5 bases). The CDR3 totals 12 residues. Deletions cut 6 bases from V and 6 bases from J, with 10 bases between. Per the germline V gene, CDR1 is SGHNT and CDR2 is YYREEE (reference sequence). The CDR3: CASTAGSNEQFF. The CDR3 DNA follows: TGTGCCAGCACGGCGGGTTCCAATGAGCAGTTCTTC. The full variable domain, in which reference TRBV5-4 and TRBJ2-1 provide the parts outside the CDR3, is ETGVTQSPTHLIKTRGQQVTLRCSSQSGHNTVSWYQQALGQGPQFIFQYYREEENGRGNFPPRFSGLQFPNYSSELNVNALELDDSALYLCASTAGSNEQFFGPGTRLTVL.

CDR3 DNA: TGTGCCAGCAGGTTTGAGGTAGGGGCTTTCTTT. Amino acid sequence: CASRFEVGAFF. The chain couples TRBV2 to TRBJ1-1; no definite D call. The germline V and J ends were trimmed by 6 bases and 11 bases, with 13 bases remaining between them. This CDR3 has 11 residues. Germline V lookup: CDR1 SNHLY, CDR2 FYNNEI.

Only one count was recorded for this clone. The genes are TRBV20-1 and TRBJ2-5; D remains ambiguous. This CDR3 comprises 11 residues. V was shortened by 6 bases and J by 5 bases, with 10 bases between the two germline ends. The germline V gene encodes CDR1 DFQATT and CDR2 SNEGSKA (reference sequence). In DNA form, the CDR3 reads TGCAGTGCCAAAACACCGGAGACCCAGTACTTC. Residues: CSAKTPETQYF.

In its sample, this clone was seen once. The chain has TRBV19 and TRBJ2-1; TRBD2 matches at 12 bases. Trimming cost V 3 bases and J 7 bases; bases outside gene matches: 4. This CDR3 contains 15 residues. Germline V gene sequence: CDR1 LNHDA, CDR2 SQIVND (reference sequence). CDR3 nucleotide sequence: TGTGCCAGTAGTATGCTGACTAGCGGGGGTAATGAGCAGTTCTTC. Translated: CASSMLTSGGNEQFF.

This clone was recorded a few times. The chain recombines TRBV28 with TRBJ2-3; TRBD2 might be the D (6 bases). Trimming shortened V by 10 bases and J by 6 bases, and 20 bases separated the two germline ends. CDR1 is MDHEN, CDR2 SYDVKM, per germline. This CDR3 region has 14 residues. The CDR3 nucleotides are TGTGCCACCGCAGGCCCGGGAGCTCTGGATACGCAGTATTTT. Amino acids: CATAGPGALDTQYF. The full variable domain, with the rest looked up from reference TRBV28 and TRBJ2-3, is DVKVTQSSRYLVKRTGEKVFLECVQDMDHENMFWYRQDPGLGLRLIYFSYDVKMKEKGDIPEGYSVSREKKERFSLILESASTNQTSMYLCATAGPGALDTQYFGPGTRLTVL.

Details on this clone: Other DNA sequences in this specimen translate into the identical CDR3. The J gene is TRBJ2-7, the V gene TRBV15; 8 positions agree with TRBD2. V was pared by 8 bases and J by 6 bases, with 6 bases of the junction left unmatched. The length of the CDR3 is 12 residues. Germline values: CDR1 LNHNV, CDR2 YYDKDF (reference sequence). DNA for the CDR3: TGTGCCACCTCTTCCGGGACTAGCGAGCAGTACTTC. Translated: CATSSGTSEQYF.